The next 15 T cell receptor beta chains were all read from a single sample in a study of tumor-infiltrating lymphocytes in primary liver carcinoma. Starting material for RNA and DNA co-extraction consisted of roughly 19-31 mg of unsorted bulk tissue. The input was around 530 ng total RNA; TCR beta cDNA was made from it with a constant-region primer. A slightly modified ARM-PCR protocol with three nested multiplex PCR rounds produced these TCR beta libraries. TRBV1-TRBV30 forward primers paired with a C-beta reverse primer drove the first two PCR rounds, ten to eleven cycles each. TCRdb called the multiplex PCR reads again in MiXCR, with one record for every CDR3 protein. The profile shows about 29,000 distinct CDR3 sequences, around 78% of them singletons. Sample: liver tumor tissue from sampling region 5. Subset in this sample: tumor region T5, tumor centre. Receptors originate from a man in his forties with primary liver carcinoma and hepatitis B virus infection.

Remarks on this clonotype: Here the CDR3 omits its conserved ending phenylalanine or tryptophan, so a read error is the likely source. The DNA is left out, because the CDR3 cannot be placed on it with certainty; the CDR3 is given as TCRdb lists it. The rearrangement joins TRBV6-5 to TRBJ2-5; the table's D call of TRBD2 was not tested on the DNA. Germline V lookup: CDR1 MNHEY, CDR2 SVGAGI. The CDR3 numbers 15 amino acids, ends counted. This CDR3 is CASSYEGYGKETQYI.

This clonotype has just a few counts. V is TRBV6-5 and J is TRBJ2-1, with 10 nucleotides matching TRBD2. V lost 11 bases and J lost 7; bases outside the gene matches: 14. Per the germline V gene, CDR1 is MNHEY and CDR2 is SVGAGI. The CDR3 contains 15 residues. The CDR3 bases are TGTGCCGCCGGGCCGGGCCTAGCGGGAGTGAATGAGCAGTTCTTC. Translating gives CAAGPGLAGVNEQFF.

The count of this clonotype is one. V gene TRBV5-6 combines with J gene TRBJ2-2, with 10 positions matching TRBD1. Germline V gene data show CDR1 as SGHDT and CDR2 as YYEEEE. Trimming cost V 3 bases and J 17 bases; bases outside gene matches: 16. The CDR3 has 15 residues. CDR3 coding DNA: TGTGCCAGCAGCTCCGGGACAGGGGTGATCGGGGAACTATTTTTT. Translating gives CASSSGTGVIGELFF.

As to this clonotype: The junction differs from germline at one of its ends, possibly a read error. The chain couples TRBV29-1 to TRBJ2-1; D may be TRBD1 (6 bases). The length of the CDR3 is 13 residues. Germline lookup yields CDR1 SQVTM and CDR2 ANQGSEA. The DNA of the CDR3 is TGCAGCGTTGAGGAAGTGGGGGACAATGAGCAGTTTTTC. This encodes CSVEEVGDNEQFF.

This clonotype was seen a few times. A junction end diverges from the germline sequence, so it may reflect a read error. The chain joins TRBV4-2 to TRBJ2-3; D is possibly TRBD2 (6 bases). The CDR3 consists of 16 residues. Germline loops: CDR1 LGHNA, CDR2 YNFKEQ. The CDR3 region is CTSSQTPGGWGDTQYF. The DNA for the CDR3 is TGTACCAGCAGCCAGACTCCTGGGGGGTGGGGAGATACGCAGTATTTT.

On this clonotype itself: The conserved closing phenylalanine or tryptophan is absent in this CDR3, likely reflecting a read error. The V gene is TRBV11-2, the J gene TRBJ2-1; D not certain. This CDR3 has 14 residues. In germline, CDR1 is SGHAT, CDR2 FQNNGV. The CDR3 reads CASSLYRLVREQFL. In DNA form, the CDR3 reads TGCGCCAGCAGCTTATACCGGCTAGTTAGAGAGCAGTTCCTC.

The chain uses TRBV11-2 and TRBJ2-1; D may match TRBD1 or TRBD2 (6 bases each). V was pared by 8 bases and J by 2 bases, with 19 bases between. This CDR3 region has 16 residues. Germline V CDR1 and CDR2: SGHAT, FQNNGV. CDR3 DNA: TGTGCCAGCTTAACGGTCAGGGGAGGTACCTACAATGAGCAGTTCTTC. Translation gives CASLTVRGGTYNEQFF.

This clonotype was seen just once. The rearrangement links TRBV29-1 to TRBJ2-1, with D perhaps being TRBD1 or TRBD2 (7 bases each). Germline values: CDR1 SQVTM, CDR2 ANQGSEA. Trimming removed 7 bases from V and 11 bases from J, with 18 bases in between. This CDR3 comprises 12 residues. As DNA, the CDR3 is TGCAGCGCCCGCTCAGGGGGGGATAAGCAGTTCTTC. Residues: CSARSGGDKQFF.

This clonotype has only one observation. The junction departs from the called germline gene at one end, perhaps through a read error. V is TRBV4-1 and J is TRBJ1-2; TRBD1 is a possible D gene (5 bases). The CDR3 consists of 14 residues. Germline V lookup: CDR1 MGHRA, CDR2 YSYEKL. The CDR3, as DNA: TGCGCTAGCAGCCAAGGGGAGAGGAACTATGGCTACGCCTTC. This gives the protein CASSQGERNYGYAF.

About this clonotype: A clone one base away is much larger, so this may be a read error. The chain is built from TRBV12-3 or TRBV12-4 and TRBJ2-1; 8 bases line up with TRBD2. V shed 5 bases and J 8 bases; nucleotides not matched to a gene: 5. There are 13 residues in the CDR3. CDR3 nucleotide sequence: TGTGCCAGCAGTCCGACTAGCGCCTATGAGCAGTTCTTC. Its protein product is CASSPTSAYEQFF.

Concerning this clonotype itself: At one end, the junction sequence differs from germline, possibly due to a read error. This chain links TRBV10-3 with TRBJ2-1; 7 bases align to TRBD2. Germline V gene lookup returns CDR1 ENHRY and CDR2 SYGVKD. This CDR3 comprises 13 residues. The CDR3 loop is CVISERDDGEQLF. The CDR3 coding sequence is TGTGTCATCAGTGAGCGGGACGACGGGGAGCAGCTCTTC.

As regards this clonotype: Given the absence of the conserved phenylalanine or tryptophan at the CDR3 end, a read error is likely. The chain recombines TRBV11-2 with TRBJ2-5; weak D call: TRBD2 (6 bases). The CDR3 covers 16 residues. Germline V gene data show CDR1 as SGHAT and CDR2 as FQNNGV. The CDR3 is CAGSQTPGGGKETQYL. The CDR3 DNA is TGTGCCGGCAGTCAAACACCTGGTGGGGGGAAAGAGACCCAGTACCTC.

To note about this clonotype: An end of the junction differs from the germline gene, which may be a read error. The chain combines TRBV11-2 with TRBJ2-5; D gene unclear. CDR3 length: 13 residues. The V gene's germline CDR1 is SGHAT and CDR2 FQNNGV. Written as DNA, the CDR3 is TGTGCCATCAGCTTAGTTCCGGAAGAGATCGAGTACTTC. It translates to CAISLVPEEIEYF.

This clonotype was recorded at least ten times. The chain employs TRBV5-1 and TRBJ1-5; D might be TRBD1 (5 bases). CDR1 and CDR2 from the germline V gene are SGHRS and YFSETQ. The CDR3 is 15 residues long. V was trimmed by 2 bases and J by 0 bases, leaving 9 bases between them. The CDR3 spells CASSLGDGSNQPQHF. CDR3 nucleotide sequence: TGCGCCAGCAGCTTAGGGGACGGTAGCAATCAGCCCCAGCATTTT.

The J gene is TRBJ2-2, the V gene TRBV11-1; a possible D gene is TRBD1 (6 bases). CDR1 and CDR2 (germline): SGHAT, FQDESV (reference sequence). V lost 6 bases to trimming and J lost 8 bases, with 16 bases between them. The CDR3 extends over 14 amino acids. CDR3 in amino acids: CASSFSGVTGELFF. The CDR3 nucleotides read TGTGCCAGCAGTTTTTCAGGGGTCACTGGGGAGCTGTTTTTT.